This TCR beta chain was sequenced for a study of blood T cell repertoires in COVID-19. Germline assignment: CDR1 MNHEY and CDR2 SVGEGT. V gave up 5 bases and J gave up 3 bases; unmatched junction bases: 6. This CDR3 comprises 15 residues. Original processing methods: From reference gene primer amplification, estimates of nucleated cell counts were derived. Sequencing used immunoSEQ multiplex PCR; TCRdb keeps in-frame clones, though not all of them. The V and J calls and clone size were taken over from that table, and D and trimming were inferred from the DNA. Seen here are some 190,000 clones, more than 75% observed once, and the top ten hold about 4.9%.

Material for sequencing was peripheral blood. This sequence originates from an elderly woman with acute or convalescent COVID-19. The J gene is TRBJ1-5, the V gene TRBV6-2 or TRBV6-3; the match to TRBD1 covers 8 bases. The CDR3 region is CASSNYRGDNQPQHF. The CDR3 DNA reads as TGTGCCAGCAGTAACTACAGGGGGGACAATCAGCCCCAGCATTTT.